The 14 T cell receptor beta chains given below trace back to one sample, sequenced in a study of early T cells in non-severe SARS-CoV-2 infection. TCRdb independently ran MiXCR on the 5' RACE reads; one entry per CDR3 protein. The sample consists of some 29,000 distinct CDR3 sequences, about 4.5% of them appearing once. The source material was whole blood. Receptors were obtained from an adult who was a healthcare worker with PCR-confirmed SARS-CoV-2 infection or an uninfected control (not recorded which).

This clonotype has a count of ten or more. This chain joins TRBV20-1 and TRBJ2-3; 8 nucleotides agree with TRBD2. From germline, CDR1 is DFQATT and CDR2 SNEGSKA (reference sequence). With 3 bases clipped from V and 0 bases from J, the junction kept 5 bases outside the gene matches. The CDR3 runs 15 residues. DNA for the CDR3: TGCAGTGCTAGGGATAGCGGGAAAAGCACAGATACGCAGTATTTT. This translates into CSARDSGKSTDTQYF.

This clonotype was counted many times. The chain joins TRBV29-1 to TRBJ2-2, with 10 positions matching TRBD2. This CDR3 comprises 15 residues. The trim removed 4 bases at V and 4 bases at J, leaving 6 bases unmatched. CDR1 and CDR2 (germline): SQVTM, ANQGSEA. For the CDR3, the DNA is TGCAGCGTTGCCGGGCTAGCGGGAGCCACCGGGGAGCTGTTTTTT. This translates into CSVAGLAGATGELFF.

This rearrangement joins TRBV12-3 or TRBV12-4 to TRBJ2-2; 7 positions agree with TRBD1. J gave up 4 bases and V 8 bases, and 10 bases lay outside the gene matches. This CDR3 has 15 amino acids. The CDR3 protein is CASAKDRVLTGELFF. CDR3 nucleotide sequence: TGTGCCAGCGCTAAAGACAGGGTTCTCACCGGGGAGCTGTTTTTT.

This clonotype was seen a few times. The chain links TRBV2 to TRBJ2-1; TRBD2 aligns across 11 bases. This CDR3 is built from 17 residues. The V and J ends lost 0 bases and 4 bases, in that order; junction bases with no gene match: 5. Germline assignment: CDR1 SNHLY and CDR2 FYNNEI. This chain's CDR3 is CASSEAALAGVYNEQFF. For the CDR3, the DNA is TGTGCCAGCAGTGAAGCCGCACTAGCGGGGGTTTACAATGAGCAGTTCTTC.

This clonotype was seen repeatedly, ten times or more. CDR3 DNA sequence: TGTGCCAGCAGCTCGGACAGGGCGGGAGATACGCAGTATTTT. Amino acid sequence: CASSSDRAGDTQYF. The V call is TRBV7-9, the J call TRBJ2-3; 8 bases match TRBD1. V shed 4 bases and J 5 bases; nucleotides not matched to a gene: 5. The CDR3 runs to 14 residues. The germline V gene encodes CDR1 SEHNR and CDR2 FQNEAQ (reference sequence).

The V call is TRBV5-1, the J call TRBJ2-1; D unresolved. The CDR3 loop spans 12 amino acids. In germline, CDR1 is SGHRS, CDR2 YFSETQ. The V end was cut by 1 base, the J end by 5 bases, with 4 bases between. CDR3 region: CASSLTDNEQFF. Written as DNA, the CDR3 is TGCGCCAGCAGCTTGACTGACAATGAGCAGTTCTTC. The whole variable domain, filled in from reference TRBV5-1 and TRBJ2-1, reads KAGVTQTPRYLIKTRGQQVTLSCSPISGHRSVSWYQQTPGQGLQFLFEYFSETQRNKGNFPGRFSGRQFSNSRSEMNVSTLELGDSALYLCASSLTDNEQFFGPGTRLTVL.

This clonotype is medium-sized. This chain connects TRBV21-1 to TRBJ2-7; the D call in the table, TRBD2, was not verified against the DNA. TRBV21-1 is reported as a pseudogene. The CDR3 covers 18 residues. CDR3 sequence (DNA): TGTGCCAGCAGCAAAGGTCGCGGGAGGAATAAAGAGGACTACGAGCAGTACTTC. Its translation: CASSKGRGRNKEDYEQYF.

This clonotype is a singleton in its sample. The V call is TRBV20-1, the J call TRBJ2-1; D is unresolved. The CDR3 has 12 residues. Looked up from germline, CDR1 is DFQATT and CDR2 is SNEGSKA (reference sequence). Trimming cost V 6 bases and J 8 bases, with 14 bases left between them. Written as DNA, the CDR3 is TGCAGTGCGAGGATGAGGCGCGATGAGCAGTTCTTC. This codes for CSARMRRDEQFF.

This clonotype was counted at least ten times. This rearrangement joins TRBV7-2 to TRBJ2-3; TRBD2 might be the D (5 bases). Trimming left V 2 bases short and J 1 base short, with 7 bases between. Germline loops: CDR1 SGHTA, CDR2 FQGNSA. This CDR3 is built from 14 residues. The chain's CDR3 is CASSLLRGTDTQYF. The CDR3 nucleotides are TGTGCCAGCAGCTTATTGAGGGGCACAGATACGCAGTATTTT.

This chain links TRBV6-6 with TRBJ1-1, with 7 bases fitting TRBD1. Germline assignment: CDR1 MNHNY and CDR2 SVGAGI (reference sequence). The CDR3 has 14 residues. The junction had 7 bases not matched to a gene; V was cut back by 5 bases and J by 4 bases. CDR3 loop: CASSIRQGSTEAFF. The CDR3 coding sequence is TGTGCCAGCAGTATCCGACAGGGAAGCACTGAAGCTTTCTTT.

This clonotype was seen repeatedly, ten times or more. The chain carries TRBV20-1 and TRBJ2-1; 14 nucleotides match TRBD2. J was trimmed by 7 bases and V by 6 bases; bases with no gene match: 5. Per the germline V gene, CDR1 is DFQATT and CDR2 is SNEGSKA (reference sequence). The CDR3 is 14 residues long. The CDR3 sequence is CSARTSGGYNEQFF. The DNA of the CDR3 is TGCAGTGCGAGGACTAGCGGGGGGTATAATGAGCAGTTCTTC.

A remark on this clonotype: Just one base apart from a much larger clone, this may be a read error. The chain has TRBV11-2 and TRBJ2-4, with 8 bases matching TRBD2. Trimming at V came to 4 bases and at J to 2 bases, leaving 7 bases not matched to a gene. This CDR3 has 16 residues. Germline V CDR1 and CDR2: SGHAT, FQNNGV. The CDR3 region is CASSSGLASPKNIQYF. DNA for the CDR3: TGTGCCAGCAGCTCAGGACTAGCATCTCCCAAAAACATTCAGTACTTC. The full variable domain, in which reference TRBV11-2 and TRBJ2-4 provide the parts outside the CDR3, is EAGVAQSPRYKIIEKRQSVAFWCNPISGHATLYWYQQILGQGPKLLIQFQNNGVVDDSQLPKDRFSAERLKGVDSTLKIQPAKLEDSAVYLCASSSGLASPKNIQYFGAGTRLSVL.

This clonotype was seen a few times. The CDR3 spells CASSPDRFSYEQYF. In nucleotides, the CDR3 is TGTGCCAGCTCACCGGACAGGTTCTCCTACGAGCAGTACTTC. V is TRBV18 and J is TRBJ2-7; 7 bases agree with TRBD1. Germline values: CDR1 KGHSH, CDR2 LQKENI. The CDR3 consists of 14 residues. Trimming cost V 3 bases and J 0 bases; bases outside gene matches: 2.

The V gene is TRBV19, the J gene TRBJ1-4, with 8 bases identical to TRBD1. V shed 4 bases, J shed 8 bases, and the junction held 3 bases outside the gene matches. The V gene's germline CDR1 is LNHDA and CDR2 SQIVND (reference sequence). This CDR3 contains 13 residues. The CDR3 DNA reads TGTGCCAGTAGTAGGGCAGGGGGCGAAAAACTGTTTTTT. It is translated as CASSRAGGEKLFF.